A single sample gave rise to the 19 T cell receptor beta chains below, sequenced in a study of T cell responses to AZD1222 COVID-19 vaccine. Generated by immunoSEQ multiplex PCR, the TCRdb table keeps only in-frame clones and is missing some. The data contain over 150,000 clones, 94% of them singletons. The material sequenced was peripheral blood, taken 28 days after the second AZD1222 dose. The receptors were sampled from an adult who received the AZD1222 COVID-19 vaccine.

The J gene is TRBJ2-7, the V gene TRBV28, with TRBD2 matching over 7 bases. CDR3 size: 14 residues. J gave up 3 bases and V 4 bases, and 6 bases lay outside the gene matches. The germline CDR1 and CDR2 sequences are MDHEN and SYDVKM. The CDR3 here is CASSSAGVNYEQYF. The CDR3 nucleotides are TGTGCCAGCAGTTCCGCGGGAGTAAACTACGAGCAGTACTTC.

The CDR3 nucleotides are TGTGCCAGCAGTGAAAGTCGGCCTAGCGGGCAGAGGGGGCAGTACTTC. It translates to CASSESRPSGQRGQYF. The gene calls are TRBV6-1 and TRBJ2-7; 8 bases line up with TRBD2. This CDR3 is 16 amino acids long. The trim removed 2 bases at V and 9 bases at J, leaving 15 bases unmatched. Looked up from germline, CDR1 is MNHNS and CDR2 is SASEGT.

The V call is TRBV7-9, the J call TRBJ2-3; 7 bases fit TRBD2. The trim removed 6 bases at V and 6 bases at J, leaving 9 bases unmatched. Germline V gene lookup returns CDR1 SEHNR and CDR2 FQNEAQ (reference sequence). The CDR3 loop spans 14 amino acids. The CDR3 protein is CASSYNVGGDTQYF. CDR3 coding DNA: TGTGCCAGCAGTTACAACGTGGGGGGGGATACGCAGTATTTT.

The chain has TRBV19 and TRBJ2-3; D unclear. The germline V and J ends were trimmed by 4 bases and 0 bases, with 8 bases remaining between them. Germline V gene data show CDR1 as LNHDA and CDR2 as SQIVND (reference sequence). The CDR3 covers 14 residues. The CDR3 protein is CASSSSTSTDTQYF. CDR3 coding DNA: TGTGCCAGTAGTAGTTCGACTAGCACAGATACGCAGTATTTT. The full variable domain, rest sourced from reference TRBV19 and TRBJ2-3, is DGGITQSPKYLFRKEGQNVTLSCEQNLNHDAMYWYRQDPGQGLRLIYYSQIVNDFQKGDIAEGYSVSREKKESFPLTVTSAQKNPTAFYLCASSSSTSTDTQYFGPGTRLTVL.

V usage is TRBV5-1 and J usage is TRBJ2-7; TRBD2 is a possible D gene (5 bases). The CDR3 has 13 amino acids. V was clipped by 2 bases and J by 1 base, with 7 bases between them. Germline lookup yields CDR1 SGHRS and CDR2 YFSETQ. The CDR3 protein is CASSLAESYEQYF. For the CDR3, the DNA is TGCGCCAGCAGCTTAGCGGAGTCCTACGAGCAGTACTTC. Together with reference TRBV5-1 and TRBJ2-7, the CDR3 gives the full variable domain: KAGVTQTPRYLIKTRGQQVTLSCSPISGHRSVSWYQQTPGQGLQFLFEYFSETQRNKGNFPGRFSGRQFSNSRSEMNVSTLELGDSALYLCASSLAESYEQYFGPGTRLTVT.

The V call is TRBV5-1, the J call TRBJ2-3; D not certain. CDR1 SGHRS and CDR2 YFSETQ come from the germline V gene. The CDR3 has 15 amino acids. V was cut by 0 bases and J by 1 base, with 9 bases left in between. CDR3 amino acids: CASSLDGARTDTQYF. CDR3 nucleotides: TGCGCCAGCAGCTTGGACGGCGCGCGCACAGATACGCAGTATTTT.

As DNA, the CDR3 is TGTGCCAGCAGGGGGTGGGAGGGTGGCTACGAGCAGTACTTC. It specifies CASRGWEGGYEQYF. The J gene is TRBJ2-7, the V gene TRBV6-5; 7 bases line up with TRBD2. The CDR3 runs 14 residues. Germline V lookup: CDR1 MNHEY, CDR2 SVGAGI. V lost 6 bases to trimming and J lost 3 bases; unmatched junction nucleotides: 8.

The rearrangement uses TRBV27 and TRBJ1-1, with 7 bases that match TRBD1. CDR1 is MNHEY and CDR2 is SMNVEV in the germline V gene (reference sequence). The CDR3 length is 15 residues. The trim removed 0 bases at V and 3 bases at J, leaving 4 bases unmatched. As DNA, the CDR3 is TGTGCCAGCAGTTTATCTCGACAGGGAGACACTGAAGCTTTCTTT. It translates to CASSLSRQGDTEAFF.

This clone was seen once. V is TRBV5-1 and J is TRBJ1-5, with a weak D call TRBD1 (6 bases). The CDR3 extends over 17 amino acids. V lost 1 base to trimming and J lost 7 bases, with 21 bases between them. Germline V lookup: CDR1 SGHRS, CDR2 YFSETQ. CDR3 coding DNA: TGCGCCAGCAGCTTGAGCCTACTGTGGGGGCAAGGGCAGCCCCAGCATTTT. Amino acid sequence: CASSLSLLWGQGQPQHF.

The rearrangement links TRBV30 to TRBJ1-1; tentative D call: TRBD1 (5 bases). The CDR3 totals 10 residues. From germline, CDR1 is GTSNPN and CDR2 SVGIG (reference sequence). V was shortened by 5 bases and J by 9 bases, with 10 bases between the two germline ends. CDR3 sequence reads: CAWDRGKAFF. The CDR3 DNA follows: TGTGCCTGGGACAGAGGTAAAGCTTTCTTT.

This clone was recorded once. This chain uses TRBV6-1 with TRBJ1-1, with 7 bases that match TRBD1. V shed 2 bases and J 7 bases; nucleotides not matched to a gene: 7. The length of the CDR3 is 14 residues. Germline V CDR1 and CDR2: MNHNS, SASEGT. CDR3 bases: TGTGCCAGCAGTGAACAAACAGGGGACAATGAAGCTTTCTTT. Its protein is CASSEQTGDNEAFF.

This chain links TRBV6-6 with TRBJ1-1; a possible D gene is TRBD1 (5 bases). V shed 6 bases and J shed 3 bases, with 11 bases lying between them. CDR1 is MNHNY and CDR2 is SVGAGI in the germline V gene (reference sequence). The CDR3 contains 13 residues. The CDR3 nucleotides are TGTGCCAGCAGGCTGATGGGGCACACTGAAGCTTTCTTT. Its translation: CASRLMGHTEAFF.

This chain links TRBV18 with TRBJ1-4; no definite D call. With 6 bases removed from V and 8 bases from J, the gap between germline ends came to 19 bases. Germline CDR1 and CDR2: KGHSH and LQKENI. CDR3 length: 15 residues. Written as DNA, the CDR3 is TGTGCCAGCTCCCTAGACGGGAGAGGATTGGAAAAACTGTTTTTT. Protein product: CASSLDGRGLEKLFF.

This chain links TRBV19 with TRBJ1-5, with D possibly TRBD1 on 5 matching bases. Germline values: CDR1 LNHDA, CDR2 SQIVND (reference sequence). This CDR3 has 16 amino acids. V was trimmed by 6 bases and J by 5 bases, leaving 20 bases between them. As DNA, the CDR3 is TGTGCCAGTAGGGTTTTTTGGGGCACGGGAGATCAGCCCCAGCATTTT. This translates into CASRVFWGTGDQPQHF.

The chain couples TRBV18 to TRBJ2-3; TRBD1 agrees at 9 bases. Germline V gene data show CDR1 as KGHSH and CDR2 as LQKENI. J was trimmed by 2 bases and V by 9 bases; bases with no gene match: 9. The CDR3 contains 15 residues. The CDR3 loop reads CASLRDREFTDTQYF. In DNA, the CDR3 is TGTGCCAGTTTACGGGACAGGGAATTCACAGATACGCAGTATTTT.

As for this clone: The sample holds other DNA sequences that translate to the same CDR3. V is TRBV28 and J is TRBJ1-1; D remains unclear. Germline V CDR1 and CDR2: MDHEN, SYDVKM. V was trimmed by 11 bases and J by 2 bases, leaving 9 bases between them. The CDR3 has 11 residues. The CDR3 nucleotides are TGTGCCTCGCTCTTCAACACTGAAGCTTTCTTT. It is translated as CASLFNTEAFF.

The rearrangement joins TRBV5-5 to TRBJ1-2, with D perhaps matching TRBD1 (6 bases). Trimming took off 4 bases at V and 0 bases at J, with 22 bases between the two ends. The length of the CDR3 is 18 residues. The V gene's germline CDR1 is SGHKS and CDR2 YYEKEE (reference sequence). The chain's CDR3 is CASSLGIRGASPNYGYTF. The CDR3 coding sequence is TGTGCCAGCAGCCTCGGGATACGGGGGGCATCTCCTAACTATGGCTACACCTTC.

This rearrangement joins TRBV6-5 to TRBJ2-7, with 9 bases that match TRBD1. This CDR3 has 14 amino acids. With 6 bases clipped from V and 3 bases from J, the junction kept 6 bases outside the gene matches. Germline V gene lookup returns CDR1 MNHEY and CDR2 SVGAGI. The CDR3 protein is CASSPGTGIYEQYF. As DNA, the CDR3 is TGTGCCAGCAGCCCCGGGACAGGGATCTACGAGCAGTACTTC.

V and J are TRBV27 and TRBJ2-5; maybe TRBD2 (6 bases). Trimming left V 6 bases short and J 5 bases short, with 10 bases between. The CDR3 covers 12 residues. The germline V gene has CDR1 MNHEY and CDR2 SMNVEV (reference sequence). The CDR3 is CASSGSRETQYF. In DNA form, the CDR3 reads TGTGCCAGCAGCGGGAGTCGGGAGACCCAGTACTTC.